This T cell receptor (beta chain) was profiled in a study of cytomegalovirus exposure and HLA in healthy donors. Study-level findings and limits: V- and J-gene trimming in TCR beta was tied to a missense DCLRE1C variant by an analysis performed later. TRBV6-2, TRBV6-3 and some other V segments were excluded as indistinguishable.

With regard to this clone: Its target is not known.

Unmatched junction bases numbered 7, after V lost 1 base and J lost 5 bases. The CDR3 is 15 amino acids. CDR1 LNHNV and CDR2 YYDKDF come from the germline V gene (reference sequence). The PCR was carried out with 60 Vbeta primers and 13 Jbeta primers. Sequencing was performed with immunoSEQ multiplex PCR; in TCRdb, only in-frame clones are kept and a portion is missing. Its table lists roughly 53,000 clones. Material for sequencing was PBMCs. The sequence derives from a man aged 18 to 35 in good health and CMV-seropositive. The rearrangement links TRBV15 to TRBJ2-5; 7 positions agree with TRBD2. CDR3 DNA sequence: TGTGCCACCAGCAGAGCTGAGGAGGGAGGGGAGACCCAGTACTTC. Encoded protein: CATSRAEEGGETQYF.